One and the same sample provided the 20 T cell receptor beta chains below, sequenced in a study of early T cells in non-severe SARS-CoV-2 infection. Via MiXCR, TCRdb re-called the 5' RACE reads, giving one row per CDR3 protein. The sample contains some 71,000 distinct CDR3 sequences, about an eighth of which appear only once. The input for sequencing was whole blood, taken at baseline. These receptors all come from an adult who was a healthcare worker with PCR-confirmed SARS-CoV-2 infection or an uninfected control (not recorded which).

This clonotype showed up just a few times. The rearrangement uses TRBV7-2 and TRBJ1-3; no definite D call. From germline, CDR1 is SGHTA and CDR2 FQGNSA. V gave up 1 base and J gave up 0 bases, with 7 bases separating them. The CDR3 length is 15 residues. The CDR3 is CASSLDIRSGNTIYF. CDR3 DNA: TGTGCCAGCAGCTTAGATATCCGCTCTGGAAACACCATATATTTT.

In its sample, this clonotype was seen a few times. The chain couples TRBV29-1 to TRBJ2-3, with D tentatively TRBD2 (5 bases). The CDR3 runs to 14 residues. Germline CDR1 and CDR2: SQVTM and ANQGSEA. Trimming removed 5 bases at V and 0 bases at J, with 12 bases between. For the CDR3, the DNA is TGCAGCGTTAAACGGGAACACAGCACAGATACGCAGTATTTT. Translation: CSVKREHSTDTQYF.

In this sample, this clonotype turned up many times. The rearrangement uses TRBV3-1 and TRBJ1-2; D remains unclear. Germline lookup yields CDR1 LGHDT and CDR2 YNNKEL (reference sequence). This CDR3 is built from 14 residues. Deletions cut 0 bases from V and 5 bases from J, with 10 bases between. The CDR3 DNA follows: TGTGCCAGCAGCCAAGATCCCAGCCTATATGGCTACACCTTC. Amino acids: CASSQDPSLYGYTF.

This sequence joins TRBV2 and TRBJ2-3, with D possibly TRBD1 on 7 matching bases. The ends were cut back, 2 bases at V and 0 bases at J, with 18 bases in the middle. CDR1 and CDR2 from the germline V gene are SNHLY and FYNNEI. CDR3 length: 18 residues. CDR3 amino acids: CASSERRSQGTSTDTQYF. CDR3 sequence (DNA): TGTGCCAGCAGTGAACGACGGTCACAGGGGACTAGCACAGATACGCAGTATTTT.

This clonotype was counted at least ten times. CDR3 nucleotide sequence: TGCGCCAGCAGCCAAGAGGAGGGGGCGGGCGATCAGCCCCAGCATTTT. Translation gives CASSQEEGAGDQPQHF. The chain joins TRBV4-1 to TRBJ1-5; 7 bases fit TRBD1. Germline-derived CDR1 and CDR2 are MGHRA and YSYEKL. V lost 0 bases, J lost 5 bases, and 7 bases stayed unmatched. The CDR3 extends over 16 amino acids.

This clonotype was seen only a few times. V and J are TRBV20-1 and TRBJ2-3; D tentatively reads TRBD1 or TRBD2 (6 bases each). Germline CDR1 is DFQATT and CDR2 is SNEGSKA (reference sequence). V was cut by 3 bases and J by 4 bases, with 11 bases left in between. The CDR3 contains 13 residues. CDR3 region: CSASPGAPDTQYF. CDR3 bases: TGCAGTGCTAGCCCGGGGGCCCCAGATACGCAGTATTTT.

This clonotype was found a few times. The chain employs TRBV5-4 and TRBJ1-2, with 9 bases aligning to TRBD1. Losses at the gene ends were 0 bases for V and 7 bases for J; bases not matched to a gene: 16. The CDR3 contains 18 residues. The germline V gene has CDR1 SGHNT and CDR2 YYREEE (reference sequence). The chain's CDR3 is CASSLDRGTGPVYAGYTF. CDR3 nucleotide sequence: TGTGCCAGCAGCTTGGATCGTGGGACAGGGCCTGTTTATGCTGGCTACACCTTC.

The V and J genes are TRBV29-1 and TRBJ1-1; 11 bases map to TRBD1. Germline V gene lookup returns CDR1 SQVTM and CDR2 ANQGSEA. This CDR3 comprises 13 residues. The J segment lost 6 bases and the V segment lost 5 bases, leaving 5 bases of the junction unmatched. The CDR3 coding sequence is TGCAGCGTTAAGGACAGGGGGCTCTCTGAAGCTTTCTTT. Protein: CSVKDRGLSEAFF.

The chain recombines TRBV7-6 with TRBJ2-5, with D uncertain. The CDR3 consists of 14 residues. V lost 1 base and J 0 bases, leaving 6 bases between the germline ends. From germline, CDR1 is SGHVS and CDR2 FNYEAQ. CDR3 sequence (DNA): TGTGCCAGCAGCTTAGAACGGTACCAAGAGACCCAGTACTTC. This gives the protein CASSLERYQETQYF. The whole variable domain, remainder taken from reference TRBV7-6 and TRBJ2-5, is GAGVSQSPRYKVTKRGQDVALRCDPISGHVSLYWYRQALGQGPEFLTYFNYEAQQDKSGLPNDRFSAERPEGSISTLTIQRTEQRDSAMYRCASSLERYQETQYFGPGTRLLVL.

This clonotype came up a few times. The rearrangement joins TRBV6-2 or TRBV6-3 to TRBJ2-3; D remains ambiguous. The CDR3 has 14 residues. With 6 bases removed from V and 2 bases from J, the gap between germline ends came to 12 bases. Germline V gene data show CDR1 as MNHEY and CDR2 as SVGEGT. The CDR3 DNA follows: TGTGCCAGCAGCGGATTTCCGTACACAGATACGCAGTATTTT. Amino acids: CASSGFPYTDTQYF.

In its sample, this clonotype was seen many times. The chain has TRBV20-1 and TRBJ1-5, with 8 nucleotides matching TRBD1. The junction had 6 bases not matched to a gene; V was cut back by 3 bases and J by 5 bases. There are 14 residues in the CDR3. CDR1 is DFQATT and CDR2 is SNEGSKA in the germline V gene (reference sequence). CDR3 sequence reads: CSARRGTGDQPQHF. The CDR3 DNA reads TGCAGTGCTAGGAGGGGGACAGGAGATCAGCCCCAGCATTTT.

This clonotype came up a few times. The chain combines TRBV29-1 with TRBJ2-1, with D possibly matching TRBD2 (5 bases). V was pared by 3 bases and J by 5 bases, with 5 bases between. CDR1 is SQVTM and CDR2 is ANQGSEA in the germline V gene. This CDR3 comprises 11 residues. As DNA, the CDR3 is TGCAGCGTTGAGCGGGACAATGAGCAGTTCTTC. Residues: CSVERDNEQFF.

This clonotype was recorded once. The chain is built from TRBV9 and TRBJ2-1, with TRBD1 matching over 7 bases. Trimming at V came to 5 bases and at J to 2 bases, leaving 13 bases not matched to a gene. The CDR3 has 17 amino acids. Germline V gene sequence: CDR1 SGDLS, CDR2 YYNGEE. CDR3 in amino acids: CASSPKGGRGPYNEQFF. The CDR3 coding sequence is TGTGCCAGCAGTCCTAAAGGGGGAAGGGGGCCCTACAATGAGCAGTTCTTC.

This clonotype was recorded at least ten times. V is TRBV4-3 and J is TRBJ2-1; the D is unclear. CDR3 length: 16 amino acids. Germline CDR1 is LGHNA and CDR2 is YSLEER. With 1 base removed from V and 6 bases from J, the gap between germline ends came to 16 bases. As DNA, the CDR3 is TGCGCCAGCAGCCAAGGGGCTAGTCGCGGTCGCAATGAGCAGTTCTTC. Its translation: CASSQGASRGRNEQFF.

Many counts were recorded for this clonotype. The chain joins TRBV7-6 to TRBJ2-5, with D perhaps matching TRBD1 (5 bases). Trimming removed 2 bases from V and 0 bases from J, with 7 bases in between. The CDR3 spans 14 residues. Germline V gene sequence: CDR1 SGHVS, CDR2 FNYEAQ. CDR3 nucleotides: TGTGCCAGCAGCTTAAGGGGTAACCAAGAGACCCAGTACTTC. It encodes CASSLRGNQETQYF.

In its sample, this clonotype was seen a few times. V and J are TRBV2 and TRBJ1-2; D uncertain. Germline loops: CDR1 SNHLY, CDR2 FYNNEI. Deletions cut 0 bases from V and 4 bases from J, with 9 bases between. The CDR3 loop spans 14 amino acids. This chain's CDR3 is CASSEATGLYGYTF. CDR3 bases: TGTGCCAGCAGTGAAGCCACGGGCCTCTATGGCTACACCTTC. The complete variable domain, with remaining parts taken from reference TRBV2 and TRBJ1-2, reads EPEVTQTPSHQVTQMGQEVILRCVPISNHLYFYWYRQILGQKVEFLVSFYNNEISEKSEIFDDQFSVERPDGSNFTLKIRSTKLEDSAMYFCASSEATGLYGYTFGSGTRLTVV.

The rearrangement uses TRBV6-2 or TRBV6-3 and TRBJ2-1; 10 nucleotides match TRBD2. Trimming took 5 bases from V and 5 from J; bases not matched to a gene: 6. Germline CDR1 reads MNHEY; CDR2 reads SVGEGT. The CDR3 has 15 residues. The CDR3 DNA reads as TGTGCCAGCAGTGACGGGCTAGCGGGGGACAATGAGCAGTTCTTC. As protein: CASSDGLAGDNEQFF.

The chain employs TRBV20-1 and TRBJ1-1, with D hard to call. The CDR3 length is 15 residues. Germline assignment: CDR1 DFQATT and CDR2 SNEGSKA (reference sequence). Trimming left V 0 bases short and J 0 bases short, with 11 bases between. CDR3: CSARDQVGMNTEAFF. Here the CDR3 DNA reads TGCAGTGCTAGAGATCAGGTGGGCATGAACACTGAAGCTTTCTTT.

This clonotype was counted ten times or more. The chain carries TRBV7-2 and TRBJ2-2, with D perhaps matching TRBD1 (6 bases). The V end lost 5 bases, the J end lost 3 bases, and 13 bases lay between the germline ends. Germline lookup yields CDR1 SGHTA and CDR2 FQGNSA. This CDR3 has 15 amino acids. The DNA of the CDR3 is TGTGCCAGCAGCCGAGACAGGACCGACACCGGGGAGCTGTTTTTT. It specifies CASSRDRTDTGELFF.

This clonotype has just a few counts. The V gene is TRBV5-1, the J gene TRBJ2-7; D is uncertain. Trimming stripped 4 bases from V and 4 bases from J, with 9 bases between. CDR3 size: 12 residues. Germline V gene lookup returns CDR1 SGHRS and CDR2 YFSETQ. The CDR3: CASSVDGYEQYF. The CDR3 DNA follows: TGCGCCAGCAGCGTGGACGGTTACGAGCAGTACTTC.